Reported below is one TCR beta chain. Here immunoSEQ multiplex PCR was the method, and the copy in TCRdb shows in-frame clones only, minus some. The table includes some 300,000 clones, 90% detected once. Participants spanned ages roughly 18 to 95 years and resided in 20 to 30 US areas. This entry comes from a study of blood T cell repertoires in COVID-19. The germline gives CDR1 LGHDT, CDR2 YNNKEL (reference sequence). V was trimmed by 4 bases and J by 0 bases, leaving 9 bases between them. CDR3 length: 14 amino acids. The clonotype was recovered from a woman aged 18-29 years with acute COVID-19. V is TRBV3-1 (or the pseudogene TRBV3-2) and J is TRBJ1-2; the D gene is possibly TRBD1 (6 bases). Sequencing was done on a sample of PBMCs or T cells enriched from blood (not recorded which). The DNA of the CDR3 is TGTGCCAGCAGCCTAAAGGGGGCTAACTATGGCTACACCTTC. It encodes CASSLKGANYGYTF.